This T cell receptor (beta chain) stems from a study of T cell responses to AZD1222 COVID-19 vaccine (dated by TCRdb to about 2021). Describing the broader study: AZD1222 recipients with second doses at about 4 weeks or about 12 weeks were pooled, because spike-specific TCR depth and breadth did not differ between schedules. TCR sequencing was performed for 233 trial participants, of whom around 210 were given two doses of AZD1222 and approximately 25 were given two doses of MenACWY control vaccine. Trial participants were enrolled by age into 18-55, 56-69 and 70-plus year subgroups, with 148, 28 and 57 TCR-sequenced participants respectively. Study-level results and caveats: CD4 TCRs associated with the vaccine covered the entire spike protein, and the dominant responses were in regions 160-218 and 743-854. Conclusions about previously exposed vaccinees were limited because only a handful of AZD1222 recipients were SARS-CoV-2 seropositive at baseline. The 56-69-year group was small, and its depth increase did not reach significance, likely because of low power. No day 14 peak-response samples were available, so repertoires were characterized only after the peak T cell response. Reportedly, almost half of the unique spike-specific TCRs recognized epitopes lying outside the regions that are mutated in the B.1.351 and B.1.1.7 variants. Spike-specific TCR breadth and depth rose significantly after two AZD1222 doses compared with day 0 and with MenACWY recipients. Participants were mostly white British, with more females than males. The authors suggested clonal diversity may have been underestimated.

The CDR3 regions of human TCRbeta chains were analyzed by immunosequencing. The authors' pipeline ran thus. TCRs in the repertoires were matched against a reference library of SARS-CoV-2-specific TCRs that had been generated with the MIRA antigen-specificity platform. Breadth was defined as the fraction of unique TCRs that were SARS-CoV-2-associated. Depth was defined as the fraction of total T cells that were SARS-CoV-2-associated. Using the MIRA data, every spike-specific TCR was mapped to the spike region that the TCR reacted to and assigned to either a CD4 or a CD8 class. Log10-transformed breadth and depth values were compared by one-way ANOVA with Sidak's multiple comparisons tests. TCRdb obtained this table from immuneACCESS and retained in-frame rearrangements with V and J assigned. These tables miss some clones; where compared with another copy, unresolved V genes account for less than half of the shortfall, and the remainder is unexplained. V, J and clone size derive from that table, while D and trimming were established from the DNA sequence. Here the sample has roughly 140,000 clones; approximately 90% occur a single time. The ten top clones hold more than 2% of the sample.

What this sample's time point label stands for: baseline before first vaccination. The vaccinee samples were drawn from two UK trials, COV001 and COV002, one of which was a single-blind randomized controlled phase 2/3 trial testing AZD1222 (ChAdOx1 nCoV-19) in healthy adults. For TCRbeta chain sequencing, PBMC samples from trial participants were taken at day 0 and at day 28 after the second dose. On this clone itself: The antigen it binds to is not known. No much larger clone exists at a distance of one base, and base qualities are not known.

Trimming takes 7 bases off V and 7 bases off J; junction bases not matched to a gene: 12. CDR1 and CDR2 are read off the germline V gene as MNHEY and SVGAGI. The CDR3 numbers 15 residues from cysteine through phenylalanine. Only the CDR3 region is kept as DNA, spanning 45 bases read in frame from base 1. This clonotype was obtained from an adult in good health. The chain is assembled from TRBV6-5 and TRBJ1-2, with 10 middle bases fitting TRBD1. The specimen was peripheral blood, collected on day 0 of AZD1222 vaccination. The DNA reads TGTGCCAGCAACAAGGAGGGGACAGGGGCGATTGGCTACACCTTC. It codes for CASNKEGTGAIGYTF.